Ten or more counts support the clone carrying this T cell receptor beta chain. TCRdb re-called the 5' RACE reads through MiXCR, storing one row per CDR3 protein. Of tens of thousands of distinct CDR3 sequences in the sample, around 15% are singletons; the top ten hold roughly 16%. Germline loops: CDR1 MDHEN, CDR2 SYDVKM. The CDR3 spans 14 residues. V dropped 6 bases and J dropped 14; count of bases not matched to a gene: 13. This sample is drawn from a study of T cells of healthy individuals. The chain couples TRBV28 to TRBJ2-3; 11 nucleotides line up with TRBD2. This TCR came from a human donor in good health. The CDR3 is CASRGTSSGGNVYF. In DNA form, the CDR3 reads TGTGCCAGCAGGGGGACTTCTAGCGGGGGGAATGTGTATTTT. The entire variable domain, with the rest obtained from reference TRBV28 and TRBJ2-3, is as follows: DVKVTQSSRYLVKRTGEKVFLECVQDMDHENMFWYRQDPGLGLRLIYFSYDVKMKEKGDIPEGYSVSREKKERFSLILESASTNQTSMYLCASRGTSSGGNVYFGPGTRLTVL.